Only a few counts were recorded for the clone carrying this T cell receptor beta chain. This sample stems from a study of blood T cell repertoires in COVID-19. Study-level background: COVID-19 samples, acute and convalescent, were from the United States, Italy and Spain. T cells, B-cell-depleted T cells, or PBMCs supplied cDNA or gDNA.

Recovered Cohort 3 donors showed two negative PCRs, clearance, or symptom resolution. CDR1 is MDHEN and CDR2 is SYDVKM in the germline V gene. The CDR3 totals 13 residues. The V end was cut by 2 bases, the J end by 1 base, with 6 bases between. Original processing notes: Estimation of nucleated cell counts relied on the amplification of reference gene primers. Assay: immunoSEQ multiplex PCR; the TCRdb copy retains only in-frame clones and omits some. Clone size and V and J calls were adopted from that table, with D and trimming inferred from the DNA. Among 200,000 to 250,000 clones listed, about 82% were seen once.

This sequence originates from a woman aged 50 to 60 who had recovered from COVID-19. Sequenced: PBMCs or T cells enriched from blood (not recorded which). The chain has TRBV28 and TRBJ2-7; D not certain. Here the CDR3 reads CASSLVLSYEQYF. For the CDR3, the DNA is TGTGCCAGCAGTTTAGTTCTGTCCTACGAGCAGTACTTC.